The present TCR beta chain was sequenced within a study of human T cells and chemical hapten exposure. Between the trimmed V and J ends, which lost 4 bases and 5 bases, there was a span of 18 bases. Germline V gene data show CDR1 as DFQATT and CDR2 as SNEGSKA (reference sequence). The CDR3 totals 14 residues. TCRdb re-called the RACE reads with MiXCR, one entry per CDR3 protein. Altogether 80,000 to 100,000 distinct CDR3 sequences are present, 11% being singletons, with the ten largest covering about 4%. Time point: patch test 3, about 24 weeks after DPC sensitization. Noted treatment: therapeutic diphenylcyclopropenone sensitization with weekly scalp DPC.

Sequenced here: whole blood, sampled in connection with sensitization to the hapten diphenylcyclopropenone (DPC). The V call is TRBV20-1, the J call TRBJ2-7; tentative D call: TRBD1 (6 bases). This clonotype was sampled from a woman aged 45-59 years with alopecia areata. Some clones in this sample may be carry-over from other donors' samples. The chain's CDR3 is CSAMGAGRPNEQYF. The DNA of the CDR3 is TGCAGTGCTATGGGGGCCGGACGGCCGAACGAGCAGTACTTC.